This TCR beta chain was recovered during a study of T cell changes during pregnancy in multiple sclerosis. The method was immunoSEQ multiplex PCR; TCRdb's version includes in-frame clones alone and lacks a portion of them. The sample records approximately 50,000 clones, around 94% being singletons. Trimming cost V 5 bases and J 8 bases; bases outside gene matches: 8. The CDR3 has 15 residues. In germline, CDR1 is LGHNA, CDR2 YSLEER. Sequenced material: CD4+ T cells from peripheral blood mononuclear cells, taken in the third trimester of pregnancy. The chain joins TRBV4-3 to TRBJ1-4; 10 bases align to TRBD1. This receptor was taken from a female donor with multiple sclerosis, enrolled in a pregnancy study. The DNA of the CDR3 is TGCGCCAGCAGCGGCGGACAGGGGGTGTGGGAAAAACTGTTTTTT. Protein product: CASSGGQGVWEKLFF.